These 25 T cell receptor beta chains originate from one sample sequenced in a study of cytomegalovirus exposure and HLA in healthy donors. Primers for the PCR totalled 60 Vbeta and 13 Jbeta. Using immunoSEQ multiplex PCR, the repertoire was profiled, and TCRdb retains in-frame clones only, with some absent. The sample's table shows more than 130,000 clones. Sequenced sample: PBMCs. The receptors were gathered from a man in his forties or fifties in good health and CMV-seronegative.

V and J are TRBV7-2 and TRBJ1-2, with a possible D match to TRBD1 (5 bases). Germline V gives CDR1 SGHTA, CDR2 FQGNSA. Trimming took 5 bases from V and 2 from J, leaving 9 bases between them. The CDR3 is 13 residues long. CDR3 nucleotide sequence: TGTGCCAGCAGCACGACAGTAAACTATGGCTACACCTTC. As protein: CASSTTVNYGYTF.

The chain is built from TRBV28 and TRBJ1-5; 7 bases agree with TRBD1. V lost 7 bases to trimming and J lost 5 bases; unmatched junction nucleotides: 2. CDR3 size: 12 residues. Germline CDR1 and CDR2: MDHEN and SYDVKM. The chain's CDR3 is CASKGAHQPQHF. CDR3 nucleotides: TGTGCCAGCAAGGGGGCCCATCAGCCCCAGCATTTT.

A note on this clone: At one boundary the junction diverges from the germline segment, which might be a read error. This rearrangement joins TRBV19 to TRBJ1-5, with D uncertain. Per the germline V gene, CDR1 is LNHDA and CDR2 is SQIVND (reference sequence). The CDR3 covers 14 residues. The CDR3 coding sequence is TGTGCCAGTGGTATTAACCCAGGCCTTCAGCCCCAGCATTTT. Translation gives CASGINPGLQPQHF.

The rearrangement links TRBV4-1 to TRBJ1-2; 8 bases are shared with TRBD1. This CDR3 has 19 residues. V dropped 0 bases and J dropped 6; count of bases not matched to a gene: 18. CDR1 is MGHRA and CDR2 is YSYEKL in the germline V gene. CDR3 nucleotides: TGCGCCAGCAGCCAAGATTCATGGACAGGGTCTTCAGGGGGGCATGGCTACACCTTC. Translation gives CASSQDSWTGSSGGHGYTF.

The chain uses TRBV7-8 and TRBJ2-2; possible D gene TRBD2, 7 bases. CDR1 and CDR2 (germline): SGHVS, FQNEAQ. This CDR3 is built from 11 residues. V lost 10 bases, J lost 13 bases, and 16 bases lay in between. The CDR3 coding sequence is TGTGCCACGAGGGGGGGGACGGCGCTGTTTTTT. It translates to CATRGGTALFF.

CDR3 sequence (DNA): TGTGCCAGCAGTCTTCGGACAGCGAATTCACCCCTCCACTTT. Translating gives CASSLRTANSPLHF. This chain links TRBV6-5 with TRBJ1-6, with a tentative D call TRBD1 (6 bases). Germline-derived CDR1 and CDR2 are MNHEY and SVGAGI. This CDR3 comprises 14 residues. Trimming took off 5 bases at V and 7 bases at J, with 12 bases between the two ends.

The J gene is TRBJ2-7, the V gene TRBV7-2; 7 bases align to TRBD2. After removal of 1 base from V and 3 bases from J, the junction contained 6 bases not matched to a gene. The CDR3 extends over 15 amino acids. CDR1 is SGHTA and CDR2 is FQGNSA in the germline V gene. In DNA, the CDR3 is TGTGCCAGCAGCTTAGGTGTCGGGGGGAACTACGAGCAGTACTTC. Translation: CASSLGVGGNYEQYF.

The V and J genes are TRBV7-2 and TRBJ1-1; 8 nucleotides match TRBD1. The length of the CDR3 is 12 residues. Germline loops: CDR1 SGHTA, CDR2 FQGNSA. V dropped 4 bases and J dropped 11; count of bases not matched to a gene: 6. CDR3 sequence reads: CASSSRQGTAFF. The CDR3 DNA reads TGTGCCAGCAGCTCCCGACAGGGGACGGCTTTCTTT.

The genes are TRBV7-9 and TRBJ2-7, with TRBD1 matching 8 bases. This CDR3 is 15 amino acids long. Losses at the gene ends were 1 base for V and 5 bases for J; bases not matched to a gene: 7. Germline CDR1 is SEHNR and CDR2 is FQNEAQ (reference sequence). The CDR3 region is CASSLVGTGLDEQYF. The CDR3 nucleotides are TGTGCCAGCAGCTTAGTCGGGACAGGTCTTGACGAGCAGTACTTC. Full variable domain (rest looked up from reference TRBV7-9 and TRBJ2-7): DTGVSQNPRHKITKRGQNVTFRCDPISEHNRLYWYRQTLGQGPEFLTYFQNEAQLEKSRLLSDRFSAERPKGSFSTLEIQRTEQGDSAMYLCASSLVGTGLDEQYFGPGTRLTVT.

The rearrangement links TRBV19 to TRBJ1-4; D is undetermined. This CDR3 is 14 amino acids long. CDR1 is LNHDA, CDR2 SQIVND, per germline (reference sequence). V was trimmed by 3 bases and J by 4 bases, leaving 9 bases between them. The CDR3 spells CASSILALNEKLFF. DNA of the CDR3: TGTGCCAGTAGTATTCTGGCCCTTAATGAAAAACTGTTTTTT.

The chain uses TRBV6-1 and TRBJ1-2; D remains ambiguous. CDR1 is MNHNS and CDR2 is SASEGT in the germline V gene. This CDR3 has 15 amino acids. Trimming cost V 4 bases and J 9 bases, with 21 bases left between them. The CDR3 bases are TGTGCCAGCAGTGGGAACGGGATCTCCAAATCGAGCTACACCTTC. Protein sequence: CASSGNGISKSSYTF.

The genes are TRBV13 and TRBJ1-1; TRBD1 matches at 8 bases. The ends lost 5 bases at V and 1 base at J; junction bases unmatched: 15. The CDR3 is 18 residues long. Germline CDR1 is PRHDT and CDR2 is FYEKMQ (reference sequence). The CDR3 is CASSAPYRGGTGNTEAFF. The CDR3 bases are TGTGCCAGCAGCGCCCCCTACAGGGGGGGGACAGGGAACACTGAAGCTTTCTTT.

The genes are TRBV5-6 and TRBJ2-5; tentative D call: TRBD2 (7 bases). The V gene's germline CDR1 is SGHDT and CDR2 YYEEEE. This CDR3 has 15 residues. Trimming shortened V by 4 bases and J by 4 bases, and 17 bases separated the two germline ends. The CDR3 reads CASSPEGGPRETQYF. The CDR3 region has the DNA TGTGCCAGCAGCCCCGAGGGGGGGCCCCGAGAGACCCAGTACTTC.

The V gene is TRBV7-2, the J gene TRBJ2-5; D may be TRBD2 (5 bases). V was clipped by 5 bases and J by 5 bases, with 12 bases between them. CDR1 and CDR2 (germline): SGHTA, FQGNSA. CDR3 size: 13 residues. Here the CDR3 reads CASSRGLGETQYF. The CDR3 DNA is TGTGCCAGCAGCCGAGGGCTTGGGGAGACCCAGTACTTC.

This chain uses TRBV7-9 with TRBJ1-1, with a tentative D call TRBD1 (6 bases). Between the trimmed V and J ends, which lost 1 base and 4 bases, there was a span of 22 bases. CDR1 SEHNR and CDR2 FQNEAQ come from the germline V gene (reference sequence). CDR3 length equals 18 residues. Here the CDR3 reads CASSLGTASSMRGTEAFF. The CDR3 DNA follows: TGTGCCAGCAGCTTAGGGACAGCTTCCTCTATGAGGGGCACTGAAGCTTTCTTT.

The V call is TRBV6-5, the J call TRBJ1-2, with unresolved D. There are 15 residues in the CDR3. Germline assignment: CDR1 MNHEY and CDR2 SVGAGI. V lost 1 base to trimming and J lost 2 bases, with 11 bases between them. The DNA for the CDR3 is TGTGCCAGCAGTTACTTACATAACAGCAACTATGGCTACACCTTC. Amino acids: CASSYLHNSNYGYTF.

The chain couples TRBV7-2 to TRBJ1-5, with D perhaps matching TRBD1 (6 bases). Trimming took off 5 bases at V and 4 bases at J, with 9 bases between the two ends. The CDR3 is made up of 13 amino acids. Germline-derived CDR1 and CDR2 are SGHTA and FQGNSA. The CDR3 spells CASSRGGNQPQHF. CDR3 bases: TGTGCCAGCAGCCGAGGGGGAAATCAGCCCCAGCATTTT.

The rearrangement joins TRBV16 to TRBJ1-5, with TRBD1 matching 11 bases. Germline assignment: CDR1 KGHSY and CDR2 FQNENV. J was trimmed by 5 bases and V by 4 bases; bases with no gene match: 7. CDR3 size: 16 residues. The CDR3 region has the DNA TGTGCCAGCAGCCTTTCCGGGACAGGGGGGTATCAGCCCCAGCATTTT. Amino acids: CASSLSGTGGYQPQHF. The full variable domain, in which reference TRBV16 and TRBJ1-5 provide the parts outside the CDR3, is GEEVAQTPKHLVRGEGQKAKLYCAPIKGHSYVFWYQQVLKNEFKFLISFQNENVFDETGMPKERFSAKCLPNSPCSLEIQATKLEDSAVYFCASSLSGTGGYQPQHFGDGTRLSIL.

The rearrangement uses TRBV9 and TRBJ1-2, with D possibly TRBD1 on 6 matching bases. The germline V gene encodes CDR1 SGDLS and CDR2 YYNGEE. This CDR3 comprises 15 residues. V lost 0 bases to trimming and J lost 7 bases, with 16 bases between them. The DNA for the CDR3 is TGTGCCAGCAGCGTAGGTACAGGGTTTATGGGTGGCTACACCTTC. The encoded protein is CASSVGTGFMGGYTF.

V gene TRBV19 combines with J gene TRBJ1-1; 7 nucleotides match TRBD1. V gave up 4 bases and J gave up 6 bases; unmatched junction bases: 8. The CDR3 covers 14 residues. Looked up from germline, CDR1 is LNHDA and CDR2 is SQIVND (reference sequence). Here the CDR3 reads CASSNPNRGPEAFF. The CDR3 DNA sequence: TGTGCCAGTAGTAATCCAAACAGGGGACCTGAAGCTTTCTTT.

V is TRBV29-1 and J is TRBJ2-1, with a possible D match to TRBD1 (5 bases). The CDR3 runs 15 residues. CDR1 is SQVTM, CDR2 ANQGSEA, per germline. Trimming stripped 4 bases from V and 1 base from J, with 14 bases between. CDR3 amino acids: CSVVVGLQSYNEQFF. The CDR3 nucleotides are TGCAGCGTTGTGGTGGGGCTACAATCCTACAATGAGCAGTTCTTC.

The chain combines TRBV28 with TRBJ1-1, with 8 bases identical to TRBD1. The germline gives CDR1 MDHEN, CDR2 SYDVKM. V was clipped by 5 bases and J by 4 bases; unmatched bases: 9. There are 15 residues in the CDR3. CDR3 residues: CASSPLDRVFTEAFF. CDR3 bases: TGTGCCAGCAGTCCCTTGGACAGGGTGTTCACTGAAGCTTTCTTT.

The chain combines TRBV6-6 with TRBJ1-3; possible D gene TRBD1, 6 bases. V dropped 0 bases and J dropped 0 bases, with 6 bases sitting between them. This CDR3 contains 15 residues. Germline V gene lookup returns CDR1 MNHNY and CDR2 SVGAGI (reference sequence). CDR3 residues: CASSYSQGSGNTIYF. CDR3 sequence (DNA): TGTGCCAGCAGTTACTCACAGGGCTCTGGAAACACCATATATTTT.

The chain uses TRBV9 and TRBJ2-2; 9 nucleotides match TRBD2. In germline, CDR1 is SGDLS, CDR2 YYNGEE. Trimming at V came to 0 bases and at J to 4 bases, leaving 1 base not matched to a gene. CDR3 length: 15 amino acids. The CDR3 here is CASSVGTSATGELFF. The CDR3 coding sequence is TGTGCCAGCAGCGTAGGGACTAGCGCCACCGGGGAGCTGTTTTTT.

The chain's CDR3 is CASSQDPYTEAFF. For the CDR3, the DNA is TGCGCCAGCAGCCAAGATCCGTACACTGAAGCTTTCTTT. The gene calls are TRBV4-1 and TRBJ1-1; D gene ambiguous. V was cut by 0 bases and J by 3 bases, with 5 bases left in between. The CDR3 is 13 amino acids. The germline gives CDR1 MGHRA, CDR2 YSYEKL.